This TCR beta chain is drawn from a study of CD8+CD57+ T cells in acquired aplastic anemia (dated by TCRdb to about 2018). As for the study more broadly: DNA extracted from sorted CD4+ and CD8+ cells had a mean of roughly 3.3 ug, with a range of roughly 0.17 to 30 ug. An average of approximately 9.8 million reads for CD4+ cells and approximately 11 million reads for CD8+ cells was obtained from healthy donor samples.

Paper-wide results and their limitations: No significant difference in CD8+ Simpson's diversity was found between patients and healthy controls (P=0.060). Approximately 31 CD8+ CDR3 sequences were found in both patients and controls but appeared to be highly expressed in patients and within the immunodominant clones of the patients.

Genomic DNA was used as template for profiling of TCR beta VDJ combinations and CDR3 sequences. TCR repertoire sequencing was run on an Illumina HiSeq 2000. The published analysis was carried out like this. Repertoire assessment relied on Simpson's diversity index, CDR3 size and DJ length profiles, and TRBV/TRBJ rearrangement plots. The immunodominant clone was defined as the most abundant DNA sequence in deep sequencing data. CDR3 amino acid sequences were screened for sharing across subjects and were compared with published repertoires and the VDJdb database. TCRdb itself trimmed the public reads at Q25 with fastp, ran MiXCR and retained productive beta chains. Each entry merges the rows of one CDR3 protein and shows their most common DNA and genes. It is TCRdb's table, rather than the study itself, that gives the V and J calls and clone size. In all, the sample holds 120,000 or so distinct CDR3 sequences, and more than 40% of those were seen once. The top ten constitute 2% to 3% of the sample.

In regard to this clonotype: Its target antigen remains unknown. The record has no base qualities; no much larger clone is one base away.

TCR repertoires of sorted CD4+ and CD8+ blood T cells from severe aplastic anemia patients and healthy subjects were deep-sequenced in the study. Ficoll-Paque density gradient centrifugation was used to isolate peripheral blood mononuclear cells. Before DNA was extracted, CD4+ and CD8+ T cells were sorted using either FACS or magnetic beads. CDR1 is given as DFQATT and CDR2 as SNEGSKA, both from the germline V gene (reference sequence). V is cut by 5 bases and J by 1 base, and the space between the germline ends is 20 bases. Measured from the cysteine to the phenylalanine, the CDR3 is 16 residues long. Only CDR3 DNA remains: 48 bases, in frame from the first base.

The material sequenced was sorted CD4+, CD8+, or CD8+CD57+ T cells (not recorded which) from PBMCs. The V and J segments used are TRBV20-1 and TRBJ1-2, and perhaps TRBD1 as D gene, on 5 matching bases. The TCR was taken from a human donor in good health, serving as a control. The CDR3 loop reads CSARHLRDFSNYGYTF. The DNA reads TGCAGTGCTCGCCACCTAAGGGACTTTAGTAACTATGGCTACACCTTC.